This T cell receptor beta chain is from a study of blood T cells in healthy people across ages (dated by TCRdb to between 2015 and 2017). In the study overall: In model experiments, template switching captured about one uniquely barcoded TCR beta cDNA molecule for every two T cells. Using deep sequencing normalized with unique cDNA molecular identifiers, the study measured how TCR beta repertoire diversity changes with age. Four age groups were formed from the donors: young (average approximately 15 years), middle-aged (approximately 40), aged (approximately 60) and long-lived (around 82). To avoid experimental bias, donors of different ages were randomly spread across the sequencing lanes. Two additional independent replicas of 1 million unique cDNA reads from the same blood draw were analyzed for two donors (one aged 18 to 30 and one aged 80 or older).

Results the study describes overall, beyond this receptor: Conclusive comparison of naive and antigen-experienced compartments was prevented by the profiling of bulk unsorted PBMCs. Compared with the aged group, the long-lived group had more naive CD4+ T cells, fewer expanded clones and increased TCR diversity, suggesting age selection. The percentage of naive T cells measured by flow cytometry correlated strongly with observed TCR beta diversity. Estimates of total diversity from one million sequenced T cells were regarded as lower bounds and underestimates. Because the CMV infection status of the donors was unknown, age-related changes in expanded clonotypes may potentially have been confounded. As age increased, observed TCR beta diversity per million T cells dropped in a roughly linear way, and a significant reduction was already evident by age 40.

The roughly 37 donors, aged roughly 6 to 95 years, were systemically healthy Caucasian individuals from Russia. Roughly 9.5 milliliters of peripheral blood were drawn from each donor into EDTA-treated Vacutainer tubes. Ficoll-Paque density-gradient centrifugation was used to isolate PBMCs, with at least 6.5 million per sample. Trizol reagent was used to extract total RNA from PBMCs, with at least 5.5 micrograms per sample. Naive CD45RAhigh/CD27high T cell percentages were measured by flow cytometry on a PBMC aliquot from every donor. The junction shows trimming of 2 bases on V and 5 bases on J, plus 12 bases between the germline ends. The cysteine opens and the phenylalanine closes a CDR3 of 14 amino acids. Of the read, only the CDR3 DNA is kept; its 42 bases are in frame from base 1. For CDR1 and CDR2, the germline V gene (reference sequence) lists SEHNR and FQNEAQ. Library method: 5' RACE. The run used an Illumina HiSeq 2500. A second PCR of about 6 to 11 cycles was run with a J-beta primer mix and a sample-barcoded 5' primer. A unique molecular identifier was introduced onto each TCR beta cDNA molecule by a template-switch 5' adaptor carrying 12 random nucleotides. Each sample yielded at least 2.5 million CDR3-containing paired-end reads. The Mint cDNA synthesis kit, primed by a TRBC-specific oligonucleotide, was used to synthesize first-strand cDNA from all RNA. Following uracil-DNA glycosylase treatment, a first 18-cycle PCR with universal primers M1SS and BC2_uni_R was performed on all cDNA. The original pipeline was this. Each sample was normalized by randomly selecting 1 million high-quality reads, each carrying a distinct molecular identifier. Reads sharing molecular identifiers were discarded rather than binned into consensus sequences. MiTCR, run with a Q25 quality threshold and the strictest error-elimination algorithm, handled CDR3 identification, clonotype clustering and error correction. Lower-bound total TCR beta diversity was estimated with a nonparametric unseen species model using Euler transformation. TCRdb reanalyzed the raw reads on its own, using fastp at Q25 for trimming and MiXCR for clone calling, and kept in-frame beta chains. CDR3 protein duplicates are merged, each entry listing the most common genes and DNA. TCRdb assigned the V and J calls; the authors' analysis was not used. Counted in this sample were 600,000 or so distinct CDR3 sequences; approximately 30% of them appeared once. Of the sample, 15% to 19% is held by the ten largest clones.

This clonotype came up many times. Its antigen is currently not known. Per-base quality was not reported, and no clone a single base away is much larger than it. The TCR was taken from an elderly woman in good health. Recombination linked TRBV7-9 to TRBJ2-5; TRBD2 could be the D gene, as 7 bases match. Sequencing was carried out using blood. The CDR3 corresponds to CASSLPGGRETQYF. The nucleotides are TGTGCCAGCAGCTTACCCGGGGGGCGGGAGACCCAGTACTTC.